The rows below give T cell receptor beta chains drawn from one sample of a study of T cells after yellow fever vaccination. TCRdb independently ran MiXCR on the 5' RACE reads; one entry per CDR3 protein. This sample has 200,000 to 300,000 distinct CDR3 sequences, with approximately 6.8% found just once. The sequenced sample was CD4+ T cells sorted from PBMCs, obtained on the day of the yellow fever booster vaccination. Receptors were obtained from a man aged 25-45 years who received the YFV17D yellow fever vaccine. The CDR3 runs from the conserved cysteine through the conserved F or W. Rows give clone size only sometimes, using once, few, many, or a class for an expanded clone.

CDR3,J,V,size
CASSKASSGGTDTQYF,TRBJ2-3,TRBV6-2/TRBV6-3,many
CSARKTGSSYNEQFF,TRBJ2-1,TRBV20-1,many
CASSPGPLGTKNIQYF,TRBJ2-4,TRBV5-1,NA
CASSLGTSGSTGELFF,TRBJ2-2,TRBV5-1,many
CASSPVTVQETQYF,TRBJ2-5,TRBV18,many
CASSQGRWTGETQYF,TRBJ2-5,TRBV6-1,many
CASSLDQGSYGYTF,TRBJ1-2,TRBV5-1,NA
CASSALEAGELFF,TRBJ2-2,TRBV11-3,NA
CASRQIRDRVIGADTQYF,TRBJ2-3,TRBV11-2,NA
CSARGTSVGQFF,TRBJ2-1,TRBV20-1,NA
CASSRDSTGGYTF,TRBJ1-2,TRBV28,few
CASSFSGGYEQYF,TRBJ2-7,TRBV12-3/TRBV12-4,many
CASTNSGTGNTIYF,TRBJ1-3,TRBV28,many
CASSNTGTSGLYEQYF,TRBJ2-7,TRBV6-5,few
CAWSSTSASSTDTQYF,TRBJ2-3,TRBV30,NA
CASSEVNRLPGQRGGGTQYF,TRBJ2-5,TRBV25-1,NA
CSADPAGAFF,TRBJ1-1,TRBV20-1,NA
CAIRDSLGEQYF,TRBJ2-7,TRBV10-3,many
CASTPARTGAYNEQFF,TRBJ2-1,TRBV6-1,NA
CSVDPGSAHEQYF,TRBJ2-7,TRBV29-1,many
CASTAGLRTGELFF,TRBJ2-2,TRBV9,many
CSVEDVSPTGELFF,TRBJ2-2,TRBV29-1,many
CASSPELLRSYNEQFF,TRBJ2-1,TRBV5-6,few
CASSLSAPSAKNSYEQYF,TRBJ2-7,TRBV11-2,few
CASSQVVGAAETQYF,TRBJ2-5,TRBV14,many
CASSRTGVAKNIQYF,TRBJ2-4,TRBV28,many
CASSLGSLAGGQETQYF,TRBJ2-5,TRBV5-1,many
CAISETGLAGGNEQFF,TRBJ2-1,TRBV10-3,NA
CAWSKGGRKSTDTQYF,TRBJ2-3,TRBV30,many
CASSVNLGGINEQYF,TRBJ2-7,TRBV9,NA
CASRGGLAGGPSYNEQFF,TRBJ2-1,TRBV11-2,few
CASSSVNTEAFF,TRBJ1-1,TRBV12-3/TRBV12-4,NA
CASSLASPLQETQYF,TRBJ2-5,TRBV7-6,few
CASSLEGSGKIYEQYF,TRBJ2-7,TRBV5-1,NA
CSVVMLYEQYF,TRBJ2-7,TRBV29-1,many
CSASPTRYEQYF,TRBJ2-7,TRBV20-1,many
CASSVAPSQQETQYF,TRBJ2-5,TRBV9,NA
CAWSVYGQETQYF,TRBJ2-5,TRBV30,few
CSSSGPLRTDTQYF,TRBJ2-3,TRBV20-1,few
CASSRGVGGSYNEQFF,TRBJ2-1,TRBV12-3/TRBV12-4,few
CASSWTGGVYTF,TRBJ1-2,TRBV7-9,NA
CASSQLGYLAGVTQFF,TRBJ2-1,TRBV7-9,NA
CATGDQYEQFF,TRBJ2-1,TRBV24-1,few
CASSLASVQDYEQYF,TRBJ2-7,TRBV5-1,few
CASTRDRAYEQYF,TRBJ2-7,TRBV5-4,few
CSARRPRTGGVEQYF,TRBJ2-7,TRBV20-1,many
CASGLGPSEQYF,TRBJ2-7,TRBV12-5,few